These 10 T cell receptor beta chains were all obtained from the same sample, sequenced in a study of PD-1 blockade in classical Hodgkin lymphoma. Produced via immunoSEQ multiplex PCR; TCRdb's table is partial and in-frame only. The repertoire holds 15,000 to 20,000 clones, with 76% as singletons. Sample time point: cycle 4 day 1 (C4D1), after more than 5 weeks of nivolumab. Exposure to brentuximab vedotin varied, and each patient had relapsed following autologous stem cell transplantation. The sequencing used peripheral blood mononuclear cells (PBMCs), collected before the fourth cycle of nivolumab. These receptor sequences come from a human donor with classical Hodgkin lymphoma.

The chain couples TRBV2 to TRBJ2-7; 8 bases match TRBD1. V shed 7 bases, J shed 6 bases, and the junction held 8 bases outside the gene matches. The CDR3 has 13 residues. Looked up from germline, CDR1 is SNHLY and CDR2 is FYNNEI. CDR3 sequence: CASTDRDFREQYF. The CDR3 DNA sequence: TGTGCCAGCACGGACAGGGACTTTCGCGAGCAGTACTTC.

A word on this clone: Within the sample, other DNA sequences also encode this same CDR3. The chain recombines TRBV11-2 with TRBJ1-2; 7 positions agree with TRBD1. Trimming took 3 bases from V and 0 from J; bases not matched to a gene: 1. The CDR3 length is 14 residues. Germline CDR1 reads SGHAT; CDR2 reads FQNNGV. CDR3: CASSFTGANYGYTF. CDR3 nucleotide sequence: TGTGCCAGCAGCTTCACAGGGGCTAACTATGGCTACACCTTC.

This clone was recorded once. The chain has TRBV6-1 and TRBJ2-7; no reliable D call. Per germline, CDR1 MNHNS and CDR2 SASEGT. Trimming cost V 5 bases and J 0 bases, with 8 bases left between them. This CDR3 has 13 residues. The CDR3 spells CASSRSGSYEQYV. CDR3 nucleotides: TGTGCCAGCAGTCGCTCCGGCTCCTACGAGCAGTACGTC.

This clone has just a few counts. The V call is TRBV19, the J call TRBJ2-4, with unresolved D. Looked up from germline, CDR1 is LNHDA and CDR2 is SQIVND (reference sequence). Deletions cut 6 bases from V and 4 bases from J, with 7 bases between. The CDR3 has 12 residues. The CDR3: CASSFRKNIQYF. In DNA, the CDR3 is TGTGCCAGTAGCTTCAGGAAAAACATTCAGTACTTC.

This clone was counted a few times. The chain is built from TRBV6-1 and TRBJ1-2; a possible D gene is TRBD1 (5 bases). Germline V CDR1 and CDR2: MNHNS, SASEGT. V dropped 7 bases and J dropped 1 base, with 13 bases sitting between them. The CDR3 runs to 14 residues. CDR3 DNA: TGTGCCAGCACAGTTCGGGGGGGTAACTATGGCTACACCTTC. This sequence encodes CASTVRGGNYGYTF.

About this clone: In the same sample, other DNA sequences code for this CDR3. The V and J genes are TRBV9 and TRBJ2-3; D may correspond to TRBD1 or TRBD2 (5 bases each). This CDR3 comprises 12 residues. From germline, CDR1 is SGDLS and CDR2 YYNGEE. Trimming stripped 0 bases from V and 6 bases from J, with 5 bases between. The chain's CDR3 is CASSVGGDTQYF. The CDR3 coding sequence is TGTGCCAGCAGCGTAGGGGGGGATACGCAGTATTTT.

The chain uses TRBV9 and TRBJ2-1; 7 bases map to TRBD2. CDR1 is SGDLS, CDR2 YYNGEE, per germline. Trimming took 4 bases from V and 3 from J; bases not matched to a gene: 7. This CDR3 spans 15 amino acids. The CDR3 reads CASSHTSSGYNEQFF. CDR3 bases: TGTGCCAGCAGCCACACCTCTAGCGGCTACAATGAGCAGTTCTTC. Using reference TRBV9 and TRBJ2-1 for the parts outside the CDR3, the full variable domain is DSGVTQTPKHLITATGQRVTLRCSPRSGDLSVYWYQQSLDQGLQFLIQYYNGEERAKGNILERFSAQQFPDLHSELNLSSLELGDSALYFCASSHTSSGYNEQFFGPGTRLTVL.

V and J are TRBV7-2 and TRBJ2-7, with 7 bases that match TRBD2. CDR3 length: 14 residues. Germline CDR1 is SGHTA and CDR2 is FQGNSA. V dropped 0 bases and J dropped 3; count of bases not matched to a gene: 2. CDR3 loop: CASSLAGGSYEQYF. The CDR3 region has the DNA TGTGCCAGCAGCTTAGCCGGCGGGAGCTACGAGCAGTACTTC.

V is TRBV28 and J is TRBJ2-1; D ambiguous. The CDR3 contains 15 residues. Per germline, CDR1 MDHEN and CDR2 SYDVKM. Trimming removed 3 bases at V and 1 base at J, with 10 bases between. The CDR3 DNA follows: TGTGCCAGCAGTTTCCCGGTCACTTCCTACAATGAGCAGTTCTTC. Its protein is CASSFPVTSYNEQFF.

The chain recombines TRBV6-1 with TRBJ2-7; D gene uncertain. This CDR3 region has 13 residues. CDR1 is MNHNS, CDR2 SASEGT, per germline. V was clipped by 0 bases and J by 2 bases, with 5 bases between them. The CDR3 nucleotides read TGTGCCAGCAGTGAAGCTGGCACCTACGAGCAGTACGTC. This translates into CASSEAGTYEQYV.